One sample yielded the 16 T cell receptor beta chains listed below, sequenced in a study of vaccination and CD4 T cells after COVID-19. These receptors lack a known antigen. Treatment defined: approximately 9-day PBMC culture with coronavirus spike peptide pools or control peptides (ViraFEST assay). At the Johns Hopkins FTIC core, DNA taken from cultured CD4+ T cells was sequenced by way of the Oncomine TCR Beta short-read assay. Each CDR3 protein is one row after TCRdb ran MiXCR on the PCR reads. The sample consists of roughly 12,000 distinct CDR3 sequences, 40% to 50% of them appearing once. Sequences were obtained from CD4+ T cells from blood, cultured in vitro. The receptors stem from a human donor who had recovered from COVID-19.

The chain links TRBV12-5 to TRBJ2-7, with D possibly TRBD1 on 5 matching bases. Germline V gene data show CDR1 as LGHNT and CDR2 as FRNRAP. V gave up 0 bases and J gave up 2 bases, with 11 bases separating them. The CDR3 runs to 15 residues. The CDR3 bases are TGTGCTAGTGGTTTGGTACTCAGGGATCCCTACGAGCAGTACTTC. It is translated as CASGLVLRDPYEQYF.

This clonotype is categorized as medium-sized. V is TRBV20-1 and J is TRBJ1-5; TRBD1 is a possible D gene (6 bases). CDR1 and CDR2 (germline): DFQATT, SNEGSKA (reference sequence). The CDR3 spans 15 residues. V lost 5 bases to trimming and J lost 0 bases, with 14 bases between them. CDR3 in DNA: TGCAGTGCTGGGGGGGGCGCTTATAGCAATCAGCCCCAGCATTTT. This gives the protein CSAGGGAYSNQPQHF.

This clonotype occurred once. The gene calls are TRBV20-1 and TRBJ1-6; D gene uncertain. Trimming took 2 bases from V and 9 from J, leaving 8 bases between them. The V gene's germline CDR1 is DFQATT and CDR2 SNEGSKA (reference sequence). This CDR3 is 12 amino acids long. The CDR3 DNA reads as TGCAGTGCTAGACCCATGGGTTCACCCCTCCACTTT. Translated, it gives CSARPMGSPLHF.

The chain's CDR3 is CATMGGTDTQYF. CDR3 DNA: TGTGCCACCATGGGGGGCACAGATACGCAGTATTTT. The V call is TRBV24-1, the J call TRBJ2-3, with D perhaps assigned TRBD1 or TRBD2 (5 bases each). CDR1 is KGHDR and CDR2 is SFDVKD in the germline V gene. The CDR3 runs 12 residues. Trimming stripped 8 bases from V and 1 base from J, with 6 bases between.

The chain uses TRBV11-2 and TRBJ1-3, with TRBD1 matching over 7 bases. The V gene end was trimmed by 2 bases and the J gene end by 5 bases; junction bases not matched to a gene: 9. Per the germline V gene, CDR1 is SGHAT and CDR2 is FQNNGV. This CDR3 region has 16 residues. The CDR3 region has the DNA TGTGCCAGCAGCTTATATTCGGGGACAGACAGAAACACCATATATTTT. Protein product: CASSLYSGTDRNTIYF.

This clonotype was counted a few times. This chain links TRBV6-5 with TRBJ2-2; D is uncertain. V lost 0 bases and J 5 bases, leaving 13 bases between the germline ends. Looked up from germline, CDR1 is MNHEY and CDR2 is SVGAGI. The CDR3 runs to 16 residues. For the CDR3, the DNA is TGTGCCAGCAGTTACTCCGGCCCGGGTGGGACCGGGGAGCTGTTTTTT. Translated, it gives CASSYSGPGGTGELFF.

This clonotype is medium-sized (0.01 to 0.1%). This chain connects TRBV7-2 to TRBJ2-7, with 8 bases that match TRBD2. The CDR3 is made up of 14 amino acids. Germline V gives CDR1 SGHTA, CDR2 FQGNSA. Trimming took 4 bases from V and 4 from J; bases not matched to a gene: 6. Here the CDR3 DNA reads TGTGCCAGCAGCTCCTACCTAGCGGGTTACGAGCAGTACTTC. Its translation: CASSSYLAGYEQYF.

The V and J genes are TRBV6-1 and TRBJ1-2; D gene ambiguous. The CDR3 runs to 12 residues. V dropped 3 bases and J dropped 3 bases, with 5 bases sitting between them. Germline CDR1 reads MNHNS; CDR2 reads SASEGT. CDR3 amino acids: CASSDRDYGYTF. The CDR3 DNA is TGTGCCAGCAGTGACAGAGACTATGGCTACACCTTC.

The chain joins TRBV5-1 to TRBJ2-3; 7 nucleotides align to TRBD1. The V gene's germline CDR1 is SGHRS and CDR2 YFSETQ. Unmatched junction bases numbered 6, after V lost 0 bases and J lost 2 bases. This CDR3 is built from 16 residues. The CDR3 loop reads CASSLGQGHFTDTQYF. CDR3 coding DNA: TGCGCCAGCAGCTTGGGACAGGGACACTTCACAGATACGCAGTATTTT.

The gene calls are TRBV11-3 and TRBJ1-1; D is unresolved. CDR1 and CDR2 from the germline V gene are SGHNT and YENEEA. The CDR3 contains 18 residues. Trimming cost V 1 base and J 0 bases, with 18 bases left between them. The DNA of the CDR3 is TGTGCCAGCAGCTTAGTTCTGGGTAGGGCACGAGTGAACACTGAAGCTTTCTTT. This translates into CASSLVLGRARVNTEAFF.

The chain uses TRBV11-3 and TRBJ2-5, with D perhaps given as TRBD1 or TRBD2 (5 bases each). Trimming left V 5 bases short and J 4 bases short, with 20 bases between. CDR3 length: 16 amino acids. In germline, CDR1 is SGHNT, CDR2 YENEEA. In DNA, the CDR3 is TGTGCCAGCAGCCCTGGGACGGGCCCAACGGGAGAGACCCAGTACTTC. Translation gives CASSPGTGPTGETQYF.

The chain uses TRBV11-1 and TRBJ2-3, with a tentative D call TRBD2 (6 bases). The CDR3 consists of 15 residues. CDR1 is SGHAT and CDR2 is FQDESV in the germline V gene (reference sequence). V lost 2 bases and J 3 bases, leaving 12 bases between the germline ends. The CDR3 DNA is TGTGCCAGCAGCTTATTCGGCGCGGGGACAGATACGCAGTATTTT. Amino acid sequence: CASSLFGAGTDTQYF. The whole variable domain, filled in from reference TRBV11-1 and TRBJ2-3, reads EAEVAQSPRYKITEKSQAVAFWCDPISGHATLYWYRQILGQGPELLVQFQDESVVDDSQLPKDRFSAERLKGVDSTLKIQPAELGDSAMYLCASSLFGAGTDTQYFGPGTRLTVL.

A few counts support this clonotype. This rearrangement joins TRBV11-2 to TRBJ2-7; the D gene is possibly TRBD1 (6 bases). V lost 5 bases, J lost 3 bases, and 14 bases lay in between. From germline, CDR1 is SGHAT and CDR2 FQNNGV. This CDR3 is 14 amino acids long. CDR3 DNA sequence: TGTGCCAGCAGCCCTGAGACAGGAAGCTACGAGCAGTACTTC. Translating it yields CASSPETGSYEQYF.

The chain employs TRBV24-1 and TRBJ2-7; TRBD1 agrees at 7 bases. V gave up 9 bases and J gave up 5 bases; unmatched junction bases: 9. Germline lookup yields CDR1 KGHDR and CDR2 SFDVKD. This CDR3 contains 13 residues. The CDR3 DNA follows: TGTGCCACCGCACAGGGGTTTAGGGACGAGCAGTACTTC. Translated: CATAQGFRDEQYF.

The chain uses TRBV6-2 or TRBV6-3 and TRBJ2-7; weak D call: TRBD2 (5 bases). Trimming removed 5 bases at V and 6 bases at J, with 8 bases between. The germline gives CDR1 MNHEY, CDR2 SVGEGT. The CDR3 has 11 residues. DNA for the CDR3: TGTGCCAGCAGTCAAGGACTCGAGCAGTACTTC. It encodes CASSQGLEQYF.

V and J are TRBV2 and TRBJ1-6; the match to TRBD1 covers 7 bases. CDR3 length: 14 residues. The germline V gene encodes CDR1 SNHLY and CDR2 FYNNEI. The junction had 4 bases not matched to a gene; V was cut back by 4 bases and J by 7 bases. The CDR3 DNA reads TGTGCCAGCAGTGGCCGGACAGGAAATTCACCCCTCCACTTT. Its translation is CASSGRTGNSPLHF.